This T cell receptor (beta chain) was recovered during a study of shared clonotypes between healthy human individuals. This clone appeared a few times. The antigen remains unidentified. Cells designated naive CD8 were CD45RO-negative and were positively selected for CCR7, with terminally differentiated effector memory CD45RA+ cells excluded. V lost 1 base, J lost 6 bases, and 10 bases lay in between. This CDR3 has 14 amino acids. CDR1 and CDR2 (germline): MNHEY, SMNVEV (reference sequence). A deep-level run was used for the assay. Profiling relied on immunoSEQ multiplex PCR, and the TCRdb table lists in-frame clones only, not all of them. The table includes about 2 million clones, less than 95% detected once. Study-level findings and limits: Larger richness was generally estimated for naive than memory subsets.

Source material: naive CD8+ T cells sorted from blood. The TCR sequence derives from a man aged 18 to 30 in good health. The chain joins TRBV27 to TRBJ2-1, with D hard to call. The CDR3: CASSLWQATNEQFF. The CDR3 DNA is TGTGCCAGCAGTTTATGGCAGGCTACCAATGAGCAGTTCTTC.